This T cell receptor beta chain was sequenced for a study of beta chain features in type 1 diabetes. Findings of the study overall: TCRB repertoires of naive, central memory and Treg cells appeared more similar among patients than among healthy donors.

This CDR3 comprises 16 residues. The germline gives CDR1 SGHDN, CDR2 FVKESK. The V end was cut by 3 bases, the J end by 3 bases, with 15 bases between. Remarks on this clone: Its antigen remains unknown.

Expressed TCRB transcripts were sequenced after all isolated RNA was converted to cDNA. Repertoires were generated with immunoSEQ multiplex PCR, while TCRdb's copy carries only in-frame clones and drops some. The sample includes 450,000 to 600,000 clones, roughly 31% of them seen just once. This receptor was obtained from a man in his late teens or twenties in good health. The chain combines TRBV14 with TRBJ2-1; D gene unclear. Sequencing used naive CD4+ T cells from blood. CDR3 nucleotide sequence: TGTGCCAGCAGCCACCACACGAAGACCCTCTACAATGAGCAGTTCTTC. This translates into CASSHHTKTLYNEQFF.